This T cell receptor (beta chain) was observed in a study of shared clonotypes between healthy human individuals. About the study: A few men and two women, aged 18 to 49, were donors.

Whole-study findings and limits: Incompleteness in sorted-subset sequencing, despite large depth, was shown by rarefaction. The study found about 5% of naive CD4 clonotypes shared across a handful of donors.

With regard to this clone: The antigen is not known.

Deletions cut 8 bases from V and 2 bases from J, with 18 bases between. CDR3 size: 15 residues. In germline, CDR1 is SEHNR, CDR2 FQNEAQ (reference sequence). Genomic DNA of each subset was evenly split across several immunoSEQ plates. Libraries were prepared by immunoSEQ multiplex PCR; TCRdb keeps only in-frame clonotypes and omits some of them. The repertoire holds 1.5 million to 1.9 million clones, with approximately 98% as singletons. Input material: naive CD4+ T cells sorted from blood. This sample's subset: CD45RA+ positively selected. This receptor was obtained from a man aged 25 to 40 in good health. The rearrangement joins TRBV7-9 to TRBJ2-5; D remains ambiguous. The CDR3 nucleotides are TGTGCCAGCGCCCCCAACCTTGGCCTGCAAGAGACCCAGTACTTC. Amino acid sequence: CASAPNLGLQETQYF.